Listed below are T cell receptor beta chains from one sample, sequenced in a study of regulatory T cells in long-lasting Graves disease. TCRdb fed the multiplex PCR reads into MiXCR, producing one record per CDR3 protein. Of a few hundred thousand distinct CDR3 sequences in the sample, about 22% were seen once. Sequences were derived from peripheral blood mononuclear cells (PBMCs), sampled when the disease was refractory, from a patient treated with antithyroid drugs. The receptors stem from a female donor with Graves disease. The CDR3 runs from the conserved cysteine through the conserved F or W. The order of the fields is V gene, J gene, CDR3 length, D gene, clone size, CDR3 protein, CDR3 DNA. A D gene is named only where the DNA matches it firmly. Only part of the rows carry a size: once, few, many, or a class if the clone is expanded.

>TRBV7-2|TRBJ2-7|14|.|few
CASSGRGGAYEQYF
TGTGCCAGCAGCGGTCGGGGCGGAGCCTACGAGCAGTACTTC
>TRBV18|TRBJ2-5|16|TRBD1|few
CASSPDDRGTGETQYF
TGTGCCAGCTCACCAGATGACAGGGGGACGGGAGAGACCCAGTACTTC
>TRBV6-6|TRBJ2-1|15|TRBD2|.
CASSYSTSEYNEQFF
TGTGCCAGCAGTTACTCGACTAGCGAGTACAATGAGCAGTTCTTC
>TRBV20-1|TRBJ1-4|14|.|.
CSARGMRGNEKLFF
TGCAGTGCTAGGGGGATGCGGGGTAATGAAAAACTGTTTTTT
>TRBV12-3/TRBV12-4|TRBJ2-7|13|.|many
CASSLHSPYEQYF
TGTGCCAGCAGTTTGCACAGCCCCTACGAGCAGTACTTC
>TRBV7-9|TRBJ1-1|14|.|.
CASSAYTGRTEAFF
TGTGCCAGCAGCGCTTACACGGGAAGGACTGAAGCTTTCTTT
>TRBV20-1|TRBJ2-4|15|TRBD1|many
CSATGQGRAKNIQYF
TGCAGTGCTACCGGACAGGGCAGGGCCAAAAACATTCAGTACTTC
>TRBV7-2|TRBJ2-3|16|.|once
CASSPLGRGGIDTQYF
TGTGCCAGCAGCCCCCTCGGGCGCGGGGGCATCGATACGCAGTATTTT
>TRBV28|TRBJ2-1|15|TRBD2|many
CASSSGGAGGNEQFF
TGTGCCAGCAGTTCCGGGGGTGCGGGAGGCAATGAGCAGTTCTTC
>TRBV19|TRBJ2-6|17|.|few
CATLGQVQPSGANVLTF
TGTGCCACCCTTGGGCAGGTCCAGCCGTCCGGGGCCAACGTCCTGACTTTC
>TRBV29-1|TRBJ2-3|13|.|.
CSVGDILGDTQYF
TGCAGCGTTGGGGATATACTGGGAGATACGCAGTATTTT
>TRBV28|TRBJ2-5|16|TRBD2|many
CASSSRTSGSQETQYF
TGTGCCAGCAGTTCCCGGACTAGCGGTTCACAAGAGACCCAGTACTTC
>TRBV29-1|TRBJ1-2|17|.|few
CSVEDWGVWGRNYGYTF
TGCAGCGTTGAAGATTGGGGGGTGTGGGGGCGCAACTATGGCTACACCTTC
>TRBV12-3/TRBV12-4|TRBJ2-2|16|TRBD2|.
CASSPGLAGPLGELFF
TGTGCCAGCAGCCCGGGACTAGCGGGGCCCCTCGGGGAGCTGTTTTTT
>TRBV2|TRBJ2-7|15|.|.
CASSPSVPPGNEQYF
TGCGCCAGCAGCCCCTCGGTTCCTCCGGGTAACGAGCAGTACTTC
>TRBV3-1|TRBJ1-1|15|.|few
CASSQDQAVFTEAFF
TGTGCCAGCAGCCAAGATCAGGCGGTTTTTACAGAAGCTTTCTTT
>TRBV28|TRBJ2-1|10|.|many
CASSSNEQFF
TGTGCCAGCAGTTCAAATGAGCAGTTCTTC
>TRBV10-3|TRBJ2-5|15|.|.
CAISEAGEKQETQYF
TGTGCCATCAGTGAAGCAGGAGAGAAACAAGAGACCCAGTACTTC
>TRBV3-1|TRBJ1-2|14|.|many
CASSPRIVSRGYTF
TGTGCCAGCAGCCCCCGGATCGTCTCTAGGGGCTACACCTTC
>TRBV3-1|TRBJ1-2|13|.|many
CASSRGTDYGYTF
TGTGCCAGCAGCCGAGGGACGGACTATGGCTACACCTTC
>TRBV20-1|TRBJ2-7|12|.|.
CSAWVGDYEQYF
TGCAGTGCTTGGGTGGGAGACTACGAGCAGTACTTC
>TRBV6-2/TRBV6-3|TRBJ1-5|16|.|many
CASSEEGSPLGRPQHF
TGTGCCAGCAGTGAAGAGGGGTCTCCTCTTGGGAGGCCCCAGCATTTT
>TRBV10-1|TRBJ1-3|19|.|.
CASSKGDTPLERPGNTIYF
TGCGCCAGCAGTAAAGGGGACACGCCGCTCGAACGACCCGGAAACACCATATATTTT